The clone carrying this T cell receptor (beta chain) was seen a handful of times. Its matching antigen is unknown. This sample is drawn from a study of cytomegalovirus exposure and HLA in healthy donors. As for the study in general: Among the approximately 380 donors who were genotyped, 81% fell in the genetic ancestry cluster that is associated with self-reported Caucasian donors. Study observations and caveats: Several of the most significant clusters appeared, in a later analysis, to be linked to common viral pathogens. Further analysis, carried out later, found HLA-associated TCR beta chains more clonally expanded than equally common other chains. Reports described diagnosis of cytomegalovirus status by the classifier as highly specific and sensitive.

PCR employed 60 Vbeta and 13 Jbeta primers. Profiling relied on immunoSEQ multiplex PCR, and the TCRdb table lists in-frame clones only, not all of them. The repertoire has tens of thousands of clones, about 67% of them found once; the top ten carry 30% to 35%. The sample taken for sequencing was PBMCs. The origin of this receptor is a man aged 40-50 years in good health and CMV-seropositive.

The CDR3 spells CASSLSYSNEKLFF. The CDR3 coding sequence is TGTGCCAGCAGCTTATCATACTCTAATGAAAAACTGTTTTTT. This chain joins TRBV11-2 and TRBJ1-4; no clear D gene. The V end was cut by 2 bases, the J end by 3 bases, with 7 bases between. The germline CDR1 and CDR2 sequences are SGHAT and FQNNGV. This CDR3 has 14 residues.